This T cell receptor beta chain was retrieved from a study of blood T cells in healthy people across ages. A second about 7 to 12 cycle PCR used barcoded and J-beta primers. TCRdb itself ran the 5' RACE reads through MiXCR, one entry per CDR3 protein. In the table there are around 1,000,000 distinct CDR3 sequences, 20% to 25% of which are singletons. This CDR3 contains 17 residues. In germline, CDR1 is ENHRY, CDR2 SYGVKD. Losses at the gene ends were 5 bases for V and 0 bases for J; bases not matched to a gene: 6. These sequences were also reported in another study, on T cells of mothers and their children.

The sample comprised blood. The chain is built from TRBV10-3 and TRBJ2-3; TRBD2 matches at 12 bases. This clonotype was sampled from a girl aged 2 to 10 in good health. CDR3 DNA: TGTGCCATCAGTACTAGCGGGAGGCCTATTAGCACAGATACGCAGTATTTT. Translation gives CAISTSGRPISTDTQYF.